The clone carrying this T cell receptor beta chain was detected only once. What it binds is unknown. Germline-derived CDR1 and CDR2 are SGHNT and YYREEE (reference sequence). The CDR3 spans 17 residues. Trimming stripped 2 bases from V and 7 bases from J, with 21 bases between. This specimen belongs to a study of graft-versus-host responses after intestinal transplantation. Findings of the study overall: The presence of high graft-versus-host to host-versus-graft clonal ratios in allografts characterized patients with graft-donor T cell macrochimerism.

Measured with immunoSEQ multiplex PCR; TCRdb has only the in-frame clones, and not every one. The table records around 100,000 clones, around 90% of them present only once. The chain couples TRBV5-4 to TRBJ2-2; D is possibly TRBD1 (8 bases). Material: unstimulated CD4+ T cells sorted from spleen or lymph node cells, obtained before transplant. This receptor was obtained from a human donor who was the organ donor for an intestinal transplant. The CDR3 is CASSFVRTGRDGGELFF. CDR3 DNA sequence: TGTGCCAGCAGCTTCGTGAGGACAGGGAGGGATGGCGGGGAGCTGTTTTTT.